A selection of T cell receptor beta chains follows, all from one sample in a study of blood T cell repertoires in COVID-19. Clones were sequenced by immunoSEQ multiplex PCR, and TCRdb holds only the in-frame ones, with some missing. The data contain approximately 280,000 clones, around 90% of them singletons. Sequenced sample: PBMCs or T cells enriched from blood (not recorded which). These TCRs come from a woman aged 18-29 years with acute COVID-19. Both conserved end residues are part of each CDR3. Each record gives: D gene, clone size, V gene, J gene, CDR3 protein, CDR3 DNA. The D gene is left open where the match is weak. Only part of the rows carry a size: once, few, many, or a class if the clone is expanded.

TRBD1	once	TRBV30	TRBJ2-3	CVALPGQGTEDTQYF	TGTGTCGCGCTACCTGGACAGGGGACTGAAGATACGCAGTATTTT
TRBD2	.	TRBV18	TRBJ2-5	CASSSLAGIKETQYF	TGTGCCAGCTCTAGTTTAGCGGGAATAAAAGAGACCCAGTACTTC
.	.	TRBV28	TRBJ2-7	CASRRLQREQYF	TGTGCCAGCAGGAGACTCCAGCGGGAGCAGTACTTC
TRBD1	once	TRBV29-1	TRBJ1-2	CSVDSTGGRGYTF	TGCAGCGTTGACTCGACAGGGGGACGTGGCTACACCTTC
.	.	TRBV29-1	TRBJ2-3	CSVEPAGGFSTDTQYF	TGCAGCGTTGAGCCGGCAGGAGGGTTTAGCACAGATACGCAGTATTTT
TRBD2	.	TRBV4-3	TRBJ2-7	CASSQGAGGREQYF	TGCGCCAGCAGCCAAGGGGCGGGAGGTCGGGAGCAGTACTTC
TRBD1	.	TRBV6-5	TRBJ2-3	CASSTGTGDTDTQYF	TGTGCCAGCAGCACCGGGACAGGGGACACAGATACGCAGTATTTT
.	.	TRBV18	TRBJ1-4	CASSPQGANEKLFF	TGTGCCAGCTCACCACAGGGGGCTAATGAAAAACTGTTTTTT
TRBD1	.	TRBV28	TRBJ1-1	CASSLRTGGRSEAFF	TGTGCCAGCAGCCTCCGGACAGGGGGCCGTTCTGAAGCTTTCTTT
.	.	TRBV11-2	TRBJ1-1	CASSLVPGSEAFF	TGTGCCAGCAGCTTGGTGCCCGGGTCTGAAGCTTTCTTT
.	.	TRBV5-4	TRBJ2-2	CASSKGSGLPSFYDGELFF	TGTGCCAGCAGCAAAGGGTCGGGACTTCCCTCATTTTACGACGGGGAGCTGTTTTTT
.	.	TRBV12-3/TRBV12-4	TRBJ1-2	CASSHTGSGYTF	TGTGCCAGCAGTCATACAGGGAGTGGCTACACCTTC
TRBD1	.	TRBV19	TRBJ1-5	CASSIGQGTGNQPQHF	TGTGCCAGTAGTATAGGACAGGGTACTGGCAATCAGCCCCAGCATTTT
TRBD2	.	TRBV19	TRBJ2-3	CASSELAAYTDTQYF	TGTGCCAGTAGTGAACTAGCGGCGTACACAGATACGCAGTATTTT
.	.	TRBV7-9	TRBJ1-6	CASSPQDSPLHF	TGTGCCAGCAGCCCCCAGGATTCACCCCTCCACTTT
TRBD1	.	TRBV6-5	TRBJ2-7	CASRADRGWTYEQYF	TGTGCCAGCAGGGCGGACAGGGGATGGACCTACGAGCAGTACTTC
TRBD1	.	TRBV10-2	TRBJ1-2	CASSDPGQGFTYGYTF	TGCGCCAGCAGTGACCCGGGACAGGGCTTTACCTATGGCTACACCTTC
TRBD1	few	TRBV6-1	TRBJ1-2	CASSEDGQDGYTF	TGTGCCAGCAGTGAAGACGGACAGGACGGCTACACCTTC
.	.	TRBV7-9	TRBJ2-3	CASSLQGTVTDTQYF	TGTGCCAGCAGCTTACAGGGCACTGTCACAGATACGCAGTATTTT
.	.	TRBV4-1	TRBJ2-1	CASSQVPGVGNEQFF	TGCGCCAGCAGCCAAGTCCCGGGAGTAGGCAATGAGCAGTTCTTC
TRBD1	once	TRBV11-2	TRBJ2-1	CASSLGTGTYNEQFF	TGTGCCAGCAGCTTGGGGACAGGCACTTACAATGAGCAGTTCTTC
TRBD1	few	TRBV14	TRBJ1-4	CASSRLGTVNEKLFF	TGTGCCAGCAGCCGACTCGGGACAGTGAATGAAAAACTGTTTTTT
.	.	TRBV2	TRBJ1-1	CASRGGWTKLTEAFF	TGTGCCAGCAGGGGAGGATGGACAAAACTGACTGAAGCTTTCTTT
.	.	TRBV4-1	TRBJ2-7	CASSQGQATYEQYF	TGCGCCAGCAGCCAAGGACAGGCGACCTACGAGCAGTACTTC
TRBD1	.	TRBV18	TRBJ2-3	CASSPGTGGATDTQYF	TGTGCCAGCTCACCAGGGACAGGGGGAGCGACAGATACGCAGTATTTT
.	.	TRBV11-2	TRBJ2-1	CASLGGINEQFF	TGTGCCAGCCTAGGCGGGATAAATGAGCAGTTCTTC
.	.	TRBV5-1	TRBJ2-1	CASSSGLYNEQFF	TGCGCCAGCAGCTCTGGACTCTACAATGAGCAGTTCTTC
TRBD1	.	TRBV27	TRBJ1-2	CASQLRQGSSYGYTF	TGTGCCAGCCAACTTAGACAGGGATCAAGCTATGGCTACACCTTC
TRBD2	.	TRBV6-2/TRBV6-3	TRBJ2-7	CASSQSGSGYEQYF	TGTGCCAGCAGCCAAAGCGGGAGTGGCTACGAGCAGTACTTC
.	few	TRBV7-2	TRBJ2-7	CASRSGTSSYEQYF	TGTGCCAGCAGATCGGGGACAAGCTCCTACGAGCAGTACTTC
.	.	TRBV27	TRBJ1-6	CASSSLGGVKNRSPLHF	TGTGCCAGCAGCTCCCTCGGGGGGGTGAAGAATCGTTCACCCCTCCACTTT
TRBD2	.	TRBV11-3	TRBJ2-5	CASSSGRGQETQYF	TGTGCCAGCAGCTCGGGGAGGGGCCAAGAGACCCAGTACTTC
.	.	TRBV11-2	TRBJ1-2	CASSLGGGLANYGYTF	TGTGCCAGCAGCTTAGGCGGGGGGTTAGCTAACTATGGCTACACCTTC
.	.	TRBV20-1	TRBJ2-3	CSASSGSTDTQYF	TGCAGTGCTAGTAGCGGTAGCACAGATACGCAGTATTTT
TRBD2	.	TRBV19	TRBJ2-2	CASSRPGLANTGELFF	TGTGCCAGTAGTAGGCCGGGACTAGCGAACACCGGGGAGCTGTTTTTT
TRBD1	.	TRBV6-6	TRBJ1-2	CASKPNPTGFSRGYTF	TGTGCCAGCAAACCTAATCCGACAGGGTTTTCTCGTGGCTACACCTTC
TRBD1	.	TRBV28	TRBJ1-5	CASSLSGGLQPQHF	TGTGCCAGCAGTTTGTCAGGGGGCCTTCAGCCCCAGCATTTT
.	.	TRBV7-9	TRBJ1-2	CASSGGAAYGYTF	TGTGCCAGCAGCGGGGGCGCCGCGTATGGCTACACCTTC
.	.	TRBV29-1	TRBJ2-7	CSVRTATYEQYF	TGCAGCGTGAGGACAGCAACCTACGAGCAGTACTTC
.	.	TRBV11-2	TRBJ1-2	CASSQGLSYGYTF	TGTGCCAGCAGCCAGGGTCTGAGCTATGGCTACACCTTC
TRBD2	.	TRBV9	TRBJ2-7	CASSPRLADEQYF	TGTGCCAGCAGCCCCCGACTAGCGGACGAGCAGTACTTC
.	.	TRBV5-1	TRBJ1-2	CASSPSQGPFGYTF	TGCGCCAGCAGCCCCTCCCAGGGGCCCTTCGGCTACACCTTC
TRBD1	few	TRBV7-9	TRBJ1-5	CASSHGQAGQPQHF	TGTGCCAGCAGCCACGGACAGGCGGGTCAGCCCCAGCATTTT
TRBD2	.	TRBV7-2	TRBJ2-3	CASSLAWASGRAWDTDTQYF	TGTGCCAGCAGCTTAGCTTGGGCTAGCGGGAGGGCGTGGGACACAGATACGCAGTATTTT
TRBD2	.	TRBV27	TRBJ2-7	CASSGGTSGFSSYEQYF	TGTGCCAGCAGTGGGGGGACTAGCGGGTTTAGCTCCTACGAGCAGTACTTC
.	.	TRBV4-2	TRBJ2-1	CASSQLYTGGQFF	TGTGCCAGCAGCCAACTATATACCGGGGGGCAGTTCTTC
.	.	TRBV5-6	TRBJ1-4	CASSLERTDATNEKLFF	TGTGCCAGCAGCTTGGAGAGGACAGACGCAACTAATGAAAAACTGTTTTTT
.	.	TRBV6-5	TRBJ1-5	CASRGGASQPQHF	TGTGCCAGCAGAGGGGGGGCAAGTCAGCCCCAGCATTTT
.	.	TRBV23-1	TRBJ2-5	CASILGGTYQETQYF	TGCGCCAGCATTCTGGGGGGAACGTACCAAGAGACCCAGTACTTC
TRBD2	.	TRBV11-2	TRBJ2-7	CASSLTTLAGGPQYEQYF	TGTGCCAGCAGCTTAACTACTCTAGCGGGAGGGCCTCAGTACGAGCAGTACTTC
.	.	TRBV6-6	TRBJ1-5	CASTVESNQPQHF	TGTGCCAGCACCGTGGAGAGCAATCAGCCCCAGCATTTT
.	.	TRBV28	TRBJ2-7	CASFSTGPWEQYF	TGTGCCAGCTTTAGCACAGGGCCGTGGGAGCAGTACTTC